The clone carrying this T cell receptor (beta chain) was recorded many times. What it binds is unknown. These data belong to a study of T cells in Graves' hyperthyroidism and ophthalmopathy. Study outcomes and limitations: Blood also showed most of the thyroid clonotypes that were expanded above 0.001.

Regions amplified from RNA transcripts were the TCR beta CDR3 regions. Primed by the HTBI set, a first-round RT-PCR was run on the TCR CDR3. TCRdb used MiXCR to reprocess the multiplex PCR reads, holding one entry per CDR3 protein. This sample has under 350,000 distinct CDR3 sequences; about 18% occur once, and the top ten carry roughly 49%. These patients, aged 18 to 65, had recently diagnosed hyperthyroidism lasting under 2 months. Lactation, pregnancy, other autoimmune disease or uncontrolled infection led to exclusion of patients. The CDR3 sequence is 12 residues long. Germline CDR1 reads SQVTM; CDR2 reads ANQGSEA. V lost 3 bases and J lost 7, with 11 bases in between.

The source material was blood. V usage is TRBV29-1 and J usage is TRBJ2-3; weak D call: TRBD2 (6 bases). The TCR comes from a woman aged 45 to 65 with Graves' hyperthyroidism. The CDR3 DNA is TGCAGCGTTGACAGGGAGGTAAATACGCAGTATTTT. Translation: CSVDREVNTQYF.